This is a list of T cell receptor beta chains from one sample in a study of T-cell memory formation after mild COVID-19. TCRdb re-called the 5' RACE reads with MiXCR, one entry per CDR3 protein. The table has around 500,000 distinct CDR3 sequences, 15% to 20% seen once. Sequencing was performed on PBMCs or a T cell subset sorted from them (not recorded which). The receptors were gathered from an adult woman who had mild COVID-19 (a few samples of this study predate the infection). Cell type and time point are not known. Both conserved end residues are part of each CDR3. D genes are given only for firm matches. The size field is filled for only some rows; it gives once, few, many or a size class.

>few|TRBJ2-7|TRBD1|TRBV7-6
CASSFGTGRYEQYF
TGTGCCAGCAGCTTCGGGACAGGGCGCTACGAGCAGTACTTC
>few|TRBJ1-3|TRBD1|TRBV7-8
CASSPRTGSGNTIYF
TGTGCCAGCAGCCCCCGGACAGGCTCTGGAAACACCATATATTTT
>.|TRBJ2-7|.|TRBV5-1
CASSLVLGGEQYF
TGCGCCAGCAGCTTGGTATTGGGTGGAGAGCAGTACTTC
>.|TRBJ2-1|.|TRBV18
CASSPSFGVSYNEQFF
TGTGCCAGCTCACCCAGCTTCGGGGTTTCCTACAATGAGCAGTTCTTC
>.|TRBJ2-1|.|TRBV21-1
CASREAHEQFF
TGTGCCAGCAGGGAGGCCCATGAGCAGTTCTTC
>.|TRBJ1-1|.|TRBV29-1
CSVVQGWTEAFF
TGCAGCGTTGTTCAGGGGTGGACTGAAGCTTTCTTT
>.|TRBJ2-7|.|TRBV4-2
CASSQDLVALTYEQYF
TGTGCCAGCAGCCAAGATCTGGTAGCGTTAACCTACGAGCAGTACTTC
>many|TRBJ2-7|.|TRBV6-6
CASTETDGSYEQYF
TGTGCCAGCACGGAGACAGACGGCTCCTACGAGCAGTACTTC
>few|TRBJ1-2|.|TRBV12-3/TRBV12-4
CASSLEDNYGYTF
TGTGCCAGCAGTTTAGAGGACAACTATGGCTACACCTTC
>.|TRBJ2-5|.|TRBV3-1
CASSQDRVGMETQYF
TGTGCCAGCAGCCAAGATAGGGTGGGGATGGAGACCCAGTACTTC
>few|TRBJ2-7|.|TRBV6-2/TRBV6-3
CASSYSGSVYEQYF
TGTGCCAGCAGTTACTCGGGAAGCGTCTACGAGCAGTACTTC
>few|TRBJ2-1|.|TRBV18
CASSPSAGAEQFF
TGTGCCAGCTCACCATCTGCGGGGGCTGAGCAGTTCTTC
>few|TRBJ2-3|TRBD1|TRBV12-3/TRBV12-4
CASSSSTGAFF
TGTGCCAGCAGCTCCTCGACAGGGGCTTTTTTT
>few|TRBJ2-6|.|TRBV12-3/TRBV12-4
CASNSGANVLTF
TGTGCCAGCAACTCTGGGGCCAACGTCCTGACTTTC
>few|TRBJ2-2|TRBD2|TRBV29-1
CSVESSGSGTGELFF
TGCAGCGTTGAATCTAGCGGGAGTGGGACCGGGGAGCTGTTTTTT
>.|TRBJ2-2|TRBD2|TRBV3-1
CASSLETSGAGELFF
TGTGCCAGCAGCCTCGAGACTAGCGGGGCAGGGGAGCTGTTTTTT
>.|TRBJ1-3|.|TRBV3-1
CASSQMGTSGNTIYF
TGTGCCAGCAGCCAAATGGGGACCTCTGGAAACACCATATATTTT
>.|TRBJ1-5|.|TRBV19
CASSPGEGYSNQPQHF
TGTGCCAGTAGCCCGGGGGAGGGTTATAGCAATCAGCCCCAGCATTTT
>few|TRBJ1-2|TRBD1|TRBV5-1
CASAKGTGYGYTF
TGCGCCAGCGCAAAAGGGACAGGCTATGGCTACACCTTC
>few|TRBJ2-3|TRBD1|TRBV12-3/TRBV12-4
CASRDGQASTDTQYF
TGTGCCAGCAGAGACGGACAGGCCAGCACAGATACGCAGTATTTT
>.|TRBJ2-2|TRBD1|TRBV9
CASSLETGLNTGELFF
TGTGCCAGCAGCCTAGAGACAGGGTTGAACACCGGGGAGCTGTTTTTT
>.|TRBJ1-4|.|TRBV9
CASSDWETEKLFF
TGTGCCAGCAGCGATTGGGAAACTGAAAAACTGTTTTTT
>.|TRBJ2-5|TRBD2|TRBV7-3
CASSLLGLAGETQYF
TGTGCCAGCAGCTTATTGGGACTAGCGGGGGAGACCCAGTACTTC
>few|TRBJ2-1|.|TRBV7-4
CASSFKLSIREQFF
TGTGCCAGCAGCTTTAAACTATCTATACGTGAGCAGTTCTTC
>few|TRBJ2-7|TRBD1|TRBV4-2
CASSQDGTGVWEQYF
TGTGCCAGCAGCCAAGATGGGACAGGGGTCTGGGAGCAGTACTTC
>.|TRBJ1-5|.|TRBV3-1
CASSQDVTQPQHF
TGTGCCAGCAGCCAAGATGTCACTCAGCCCCAGCATTTT
>.|TRBJ1-4|TRBD1|TRBV20-1
CSARGGQGTNEKLFF
TGCAGTGCTAGGGGTGGACAGGGGACTAATGAAAAACTGTTTTTT
>few|TRBJ2-7|.|TRBV7-9
CASSLSRLREQYF
TGTGCCAGCAGCCTATCCCGTCTCCGCGAGCAGTACTTC
>few|TRBJ1-6|.|TRBV15
CATSISSTDNSPLHF
TGTGCCACCAGCATCTCAAGCACGGATAATTCACCCCTCCACTTT
>many|TRBJ2-3|.|TRBV10-3
CAISESMADTQYF
TGTGCCATCAGTGAGTCGATGGCCGATACGCAGTATTTT
>.|TRBJ2-1|.|TRBV12-3/TRBV12-4
CASSPRTHYNEQFF
TGTGCCAGCAGCCCGCGGACACATTACAATGAGCAGTTCTTC
>.|TRBJ2-2|.|TRBV4-1
CASSHQGRSTGELFF
TGCGCCAGCAGCCATCAGGGGAGGAGCACCGGGGAGCTGTTTTTT
>.|TRBJ2-3|.|TRBV18
CASSPELTDTQYF
TGTGCCAGCTCACCTGAACTCACAGATACGCAGTATTTT
>few|TRBJ1-1|TRBD1|TRBV20-1
CSARGGQGETEAFF
TGCAGTGCTAGGGGGGGACAGGGGGAGACTGAAGCTTTCTTT
>few|TRBJ1-1|.|TRBV30
CAFRARRAFF
TGTGCATTCCGGGCGCGAAGGGCTTTCTTT
>few|TRBJ2-1|TRBD1|TRBV24-1
CATSGSSRTGGRYGSNEQFF
TGTGCCACCAGCGGGTCCTCCCGGACAGGGGGCCGTTACGGCTCCAATGAGCAGTTCTTC
>.|TRBJ2-3|TRBD2|TRBV7-9
CASSLSAGGVDTQYF
TGTGCCAGCAGCTTATCTGCGGGGGGCGTAGATACGCAGTATTTT
>few|TRBJ2-5|.|TRBV3-1
CASTRGYPSGETQYF
TGTGCCAGCACTAGGGGTTACCCCTCCGGAGAGACCCAGTACTTC